Here is one T cell receptor beta chain with its context. Its recognized antigen is unknown. No base-level quality is on record; no much larger clone is a single base apart. TCR beta chain CDR3 regions were immunosequenced using the ImmunoSEQ Assay (Adaptive Biotechnologies). As for how the authors treated the data: The ImmunoSEQ Analyzer platform was used to export TCRB rearrangements, read counts, read proportions and gene usage. T-cell clonality was calculated from productive rearrangements as 1 minus Pielou's evenness. In the clonal space homeostasis analysis, clonotypes were binned as rare, small, medium, large or hyperexpanded (0.01 to 1 of the repertoire). TCR productive clonality was compared across immune clusters C1, C2 and C3 using the Wilcoxon rank sum test. TCRdb limited this immuneACCESS table to in-frame rearrangements with V and J called. A share of clones is missing; checked studies link under half to unresolved V genes, and the rest is unexplained. The V and J calls and the clone size are those of that table, but D and trimming were determined from the DNA. The sample table lists roughly 9,800 clones, over 55% of them with a count of one. Of the sample, about 17% is held by the ten largest clones.

CDR1 and CDR2 were assigned from the germline V gene as MNHNS and SASEGT. Trimming takes 3 bases off V and 5 bases off J; junction bases not matched to a gene: 6. From the cysteine up to the phenylalanine, the CDR3 has a length of 14 residues. The kept DNA is CDR3 alone, 42 bases in frame from the first base. This entry belongs to a study of the immune and genomic landscape of osteosarcoma (TCRdb year 2020). Looking at the study overall: The overall cohort was composed of about 45 pediatric and adult patients with high-grade osteosarcoma, and a median age at diagnosis of roughly 25 years (range 5-81) was recorded. Poor-risk disease was overrepresented in the cohort, as 73% of patients had an unfavorable pathologic response to standard therapy and under 70% were deceased. In the overall cohort, roughly 60% of patients were male, and over 75% had localized disease at diagnosis. Osteosarcoma specimens were profiled with whole genome, RNA and T-cell receptor sequencing plus immunohistochemistry and reverse phase protein arrays so that immunogenic potential could be defined. To characterize the osteosarcoma immunogenomic landscape, the TCR sequencing results were combined with transcriptome, protein array and immunostaining data. The study aimed to explain the limited clinical activity of immune checkpoint inhibitors in osteosarcoma. Three patients contributed two samples from the same tumor site.

On the study overall, not on this receptor specifically: In five cases, the repertoire was dominated by a single hyperexpanded clone, and fewer than 100 T-cell clonotypes were detected in all five cases. Along with the frozen tumor specimens, matched blood was collected from just a couple of patients. Sample size was not determined by any statistical method, because osteosarcoma is rare and all possible samples were collected. TCR productive clonality was higher in the immune-hot C3 cluster than the cold C1 cluster but still low overall. Overall, productive TCR clonality was low, with a mean of 0.09 and a maximum of 0.3, which suggests limited clonal expansion of T cells. Clonality benchmarks came from external normal skin and healthy peripheral blood data rather than matched normal tissue.

The specimens were post-treatment primary, local recurrence and metastasis tumors obtained from patients with a poor prognosis. The sequenced material came from osteosarcoma tumor tissue from the lung. The chain was built from TRBV6-1 and TRBJ2-7, with 8 central nucleotides matching TRBD1. The TCR comes from a human donor with osteosarcoma. The DNA reads as follows: TGTGCCAGCAGTGATCAGGGGGCTCAGGACGAGCAGTACTTC. This is translated as CASSDQGAQDEQYF.